What follows describes a single T cell receptor (beta chain). These data belong to a study of blood T cell repertoires in COVID-19. Overall study: Whether acute or convalescent, the COVID-19 samples came from the United States, Italy and Spain. From T cells, B-cell-depleted T cells, or PBMCs came the material, which was cDNA or gDNA.

In the original analysis: Reference gene primers were amplified, and this amplification served to estimate nucleated cell counts. The protocol was immunoSEQ multiplex PCR, while the TCRdb copy is restricted to in-frame clones and leaves out a portion. V and J calls and clone size follow that table, whereas D and trimming were derived from the DNA. This table has about 220,000 clones, 83% appearing once. Trimming shortened V by 3 bases and J by 7 bases, and 13 bases separated the two germline ends. This CDR3 has 13 amino acids. Germline-derived CDR1 and CDR2 are SQVTM and ANQGSEA. Sequencing was done on a sample of peripheral blood. The chain joins TRBV29-1 to TRBJ1-5, with D perhaps matching TRBD1 (6 bases). This receptor was obtained from a woman aged 40 to 49 with active or convalescent COVID-19. CDR3 sequence reads: CSVEGGADQPQHF. CDR3 nucleotides: TGCAGCGTTGAGGGGGGGGCGGACCAGCCCCAGCATTTT.